The clone carrying this T cell receptor beta chain has just one count. These data originate in a study of blood T cell repertoires in COVID-19. Background on the study: Donors in the United States, Italy and Spain gave samples during acute or convalescent COVID-19.

Authors' methods: Reference gene primers were amplified, and this amplification served to estimate nucleated cell counts. Sequencing was performed with immunoSEQ multiplex PCR; in TCRdb, only in-frame clones are kept and a portion is missing. That table gives V, J and clone size, and the DNA gave D and trimming. The data show around 350,000 clones, around 90% seen once. V trimming: 6 bases; J trimming: 3 bases; junction bases outside the gene matches: 8. From germline, CDR1 is SGDLS and CDR2 YYNGEE. The CDR3 runs 15 residues. This chain joins TRBV9 and TRBJ2-7; 11 positions agree with TRBD2. The clonotype comes from a human donor in a cohort sampled during active COVID-19. Sequenced sample: peripheral blood. The CDR3 is CASKTGLAVNYEQYF. CDR3 DNA: TGTGCCAGCAAAACGGGACTAGCGGTAAACTACGAGCAGTACTTC.